This TCR beta chain stems from a study of blood T cell repertoires in COVID-19. Study in general: There were acute and convalescent COVID-19 samples, and they came from the United States, Italy and Spain.

The germline V gene encodes CDR1 MNHEY and CDR2 SVGAGI. The V end was cut by 4 bases, the J end by 12 bases, with 10 bases between. The CDR3 runs to 12 residues. Authors' processing steps: Amplification of reference gene primers was used by the study to estimate nucleated cell counts. Sequencing was performed with immunoSEQ multiplex PCR; in TCRdb, only in-frame clones are kept and a portion is missing. For V, J and clone size, that table is used; D and trimming come from the DNA. The table lists more than 250,000 clones, around four fifths of them singletons. V and J are TRBV6-5 and TRBJ2-6, with D hard to call. The source is a man aged 60 to 69 who had recovered from COVID-19. The material sequenced was peripheral blood. CDR3 nucleotide sequence: TGTGCCAGCAGTTCTCAAACCGGCGTCCTGACTTTC. This codes for CASSSQTGVLTF.